Below are 15 T cell receptor beta chains sequenced from a single sample in a study of shared T cell receptors in the human thymus. This table comes from immunoSEQ multiplex PCR, and its TCRdb copy is limited to in-frame clones, with some not included. The sample comprises about 380,000 clones, over 90% of which are singletons, and roughly 0.02% rests with the top ten. Sequenced: thymocytes. These receptors originate from a human donor.

This sequence joins TRBV28 and TRBJ1-2; 8 bases map to TRBD1. With V trimmed by 3 bases and J by 6 bases, 6 bases remained unmatched. The CDR3 runs 14 residues. Germline loops: CDR1 MDHEN, CDR2 SYDVKM. CDR3 region: CASSFSGGWHGYTF. As DNA, the CDR3 is TGTGCCAGCAGTTTTTCAGGGGGCTGGCATGGCTACACCTTC.

This chain links TRBV27 with TRBJ1-1; TRBD1 aligns across 10 bases. The trim removed 4 bases at V and 3 bases at J, leaving 11 bases unmatched. The V gene's germline CDR1 is MNHEY and CDR2 SMNVEV (reference sequence). The CDR3 length is 17 residues. CDR3 coding DNA: TGTGCCAGCAGTTCCACGAGGGACAGGGGCTTTTACACTGAAGCTTTCTTT. Protein sequence: CASSSTRDRGFYTEAFF.

This clone showed up just once. This chain links TRBV7-9 with TRBJ2-1, with D tentatively TRBD1 or TRBD2 (5 bases each). The CDR3 runs 14 residues. Trimming took off 5 bases at V and 9 bases at J, with 17 bases between the two ends. The V gene's germline CDR1 is SEHNR and CDR2 FQNEAQ (reference sequence). The CDR3 loop reads CASSVQGLRGEQFF. CDR3 in DNA: TGTGCCAGCAGCGTCCAGGGTCTCCGGGGTGAGCAGTTCTTC.

The V call is TRBV18, the J call TRBJ1-2; a possible D gene is TRBD1 (6 bases). This CDR3 comprises 16 residues. Trimming removed 2 bases at V and 4 bases at J, with 17 bases between. Germline-derived CDR1 and CDR2 are KGHSH and LQKENI. CDR3 region: CASSPRGGRRIYGYTF. The CDR3 bases are TGTGCCAGCTCACCAAGGGGGGGCAGACGAATCTATGGCTACACCTTC.

This rearrangement joins TRBV27 to TRBJ1-4, with unresolved D. Trimming removed 6 bases from V and 5 bases from J, with 13 bases in between. CDR1 is MNHEY, CDR2 SMNVEV, per germline (reference sequence). The CDR3 contains 14 residues. DNA of the CDR3: TGTGCCAGCAGCCCGGACTCCATAAATGAAAAACTGTTTTTT. This translates into CASSPDSINEKLFF.

The gene calls are TRBV7-2 and TRBJ2-2, with a weak D call TRBD2 (6 bases). Trimming shortened V by 2 bases and J by 2 bases, and 12 bases separated the two germline ends. The CDR3 runs 16 residues. Germline CDR1 and CDR2: SGHTA and FQGNSA. The CDR3 is CASSLSWGTNTGELFF. Written as DNA, the CDR3 is TGTGCCAGCAGCTTATCCTGGGGGACTAACACCGGGGAGCTGTTTTTT.

This chain joins TRBV28 and TRBJ2-1; 9 nucleotides line up with TRBD2. In germline, CDR1 is MDHEN, CDR2 SYDVKM. CDR3 length equals 17 residues. J was trimmed by 5 bases and V by 6 bases; bases with no gene match: 14. CDR3 residues: CASSPGGRAEGDNEQFF. In DNA, the CDR3 is TGTGCCAGCAGCCCGGGCGGGAGGGCCGAAGGGGACAATGAGCAGTTCTTC.

J is TRBJ2-3 and V is TRBV28, with 11 bases that match TRBD2. The length of the CDR3 is 18 residues. CDR1 MDHEN and CDR2 SYDVKM come from the germline V gene. V lost 3 bases and J lost 1; bases outside the gene matches: 9. The CDR3 DNA reads TGTGCCAGCAGTTTTCCCCTACTAGCGGGAGTCGGCACAGATACGCAGTATTTT. It encodes CASSFPLLAGVGTDTQYF.

The chain uses TRBV2 and TRBJ2-4, with a possible D match to TRBD1 (6 bases). The germline CDR1 and CDR2 sequences are SNHLY and FYNNEI. The germline V and J ends were trimmed by 6 bases and 7 bases, with 19 bases remaining between them. The length of the CDR3 is 15 residues. The CDR3 nucleotides read TGTGCCAGCAGCGAGAAGAACAGGGCTAGGAACATTCAGTACTTC. Residues: CASSEKNRARNIQYF.

This chain uses TRBV4-1 with TRBJ1-5, with D tentatively TRBD1 (5 bases). The CDR3 sequence is 17 residues long. Between the trimmed V and J ends, which lost 0 bases and 2 bases, there was a span of 14 bases. Germline lookup yields CDR1 MGHRA and CDR2 YSYEKL. The DNA for the CDR3 is TGCGCCAGCAGCCAAGATTGCAGGGAAAAAGGCAATCAGCCCCAGCATTTT. Amino acids: CASSQDCREKGNQPQHF.

J is TRBJ2-1 and V is TRBV28, with TRBD2 matching 11 bases. Germline V lookup: CDR1 MDHEN, CDR2 SYDVKM. J gave up 0 bases and V 8 bases, and 12 bases lay outside the gene matches. The CDR3 spans 18 residues. This CDR3 is CASQIAGGTTSSYNEQFF. CDR3 sequence (DNA): TGTGCCAGCCAAATAGCGGGAGGGACGACGAGCTCCTACAATGAGCAGTTCTTC.

V and J are TRBV5-4 and TRBJ1-2; 11 nucleotides agree with TRBD1. The junction had 6 bases not matched to a gene; V was cut back by 2 bases and J by 3 bases. Germline CDR1 and CDR2: SGHNT and YYREEE (reference sequence). This CDR3 has 16 residues. CDR3 in amino acids: CASSFEDRGLYYGYTF. CDR3 nucleotides: TGTGCCAGCAGCTTCGAGGACAGGGGGCTATACTATGGCTACACCTTC.

J is TRBJ2-5 and V is TRBV7-9; D is uncertain. Germline CDR1 and CDR2: SEHNR and FQNEAQ (reference sequence). Trimming took 2 bases from V and 4 from J, leaving 14 bases between them. The CDR3 sequence is 15 residues long. Here the CDR3 reads CASSLRVGVGETQYF. The CDR3, as DNA: TGTGCCAGCAGCTTAAGGGTTGGGGTCGGAGAGACCCAGTACTTC. Full variable domain (rest looked up from reference TRBV7-9 and TRBJ2-5): DTGVSQNPRHKITKRGQNVTFRCDPISEHNRLYWYRQTLGQGPEFLTYFQNEAQLEKSRLLSDRFSAERPKGSFSTLEIQRTEQGDSAMYLCASSLRVGVGETQYFGPGTRLLVL.

The chain links TRBV27 to TRBJ1-5; D is possibly TRBD1 (5 bases). The V gene's germline CDR1 is MNHEY and CDR2 SMNVEV (reference sequence). Trimming cost V 1 base and J 6 bases, with 13 bases left between them. CDR3 length: 15 residues. The CDR3, as DNA: TGTGCCAGCAGTTTATTTGGGGGGAACGGTCAGCCCCAGCATTTT. Its translation is CASSLFGGNGQPQHF.

This chain joins TRBV7-3 and TRBJ2-4, with TRBD1 as a possible D gene (5 bases). The V and J ends lost 2 bases and 0 bases respectively, with 17 bases between them. Germline assignment: CDR1 SGHTA and CDR2 FQGTGA. The CDR3 is 18 residues long. The CDR3, as DNA: TGTGCCAGCAGCTTAGCTCAGCAGGGCTTGCTAGCCAAAAACATTCAGTACTTC. Translating it yields CASSLAQQGLLAKNIQYF.